The present TCR beta chain was sequenced within a study of blood T cell repertoires in COVID-19. Produced via immunoSEQ multiplex PCR; TCRdb's table is partial and in-frame only. In the table there are 55,000 to 65,000 clones, more than 75% of which are singletons. The CDR3 consists of 18 residues. V shed 5 bases and J 1 base; nucleotides not matched to a gene: 11. From germline, CDR1 is SGHTA and CDR2 FQGNSA. This TCR was recovered from a man aged 60-69 years with active or convalescent COVID-19. The chain employs TRBV7-2 and TRBJ1-6, with 7 bases lining up with TRBD1. The material sequenced was peripheral blood. CDR3 amino acids: CASSQYRQGSSYNSPLHF. The DNA for the CDR3 is TGTGCCAGCAGCCAATATCGACAGGGTTCGTCCTATAATTCACCCCTCCACTTT.